A single sample gave rise to the 20 T cell receptor beta chains below, sequenced in a study of breast tumors, draining lymph nodes, adjacent tissues. The lymph nodes were axillary draining lymph nodes from breast cancer patients. TCRdb used MiXCR to reprocess the multiplex PCR reads, holding one entry per CDR3 protein. The sample yields about 270,000 distinct CDR3 sequences, roughly 31% seen once. The sequenced material came from axillary lymph node tissue. The receptors come from a female donor with breast cancer. Some clones in this sample may be carry-over from other donors' samples.

CDR3 region: CSARGLLAGEENIQYF. The CDR3 DNA is TGCAGTGCTAGAGGTTTACTAGCGGGAGAGGAAAACATTCAGTACTTC. The chain couples TRBV20-1 to TRBJ2-4; 11 nucleotides align to TRBD2. Losses at the gene ends were 1 base for V and 5 bases for J; bases not matched to a gene: 7. Germline values: CDR1 DFQATT, CDR2 SNEGSKA (reference sequence). This CDR3 is built from 16 residues.

This clonotype was recorded many times. This chain uses TRBV20-1 with TRBJ2-1, with D perhaps given as TRBD1 or TRBD2 (5 bases each). The CDR3 is made up of 13 amino acids. Germline assignment: CDR1 DFQATT and CDR2 SNEGSKA (reference sequence). V was trimmed by 0 bases and J by 9 bases, leaving 12 bases between them. CDR3 residues: CSARDARGLEQFF. The CDR3 DNA is TGCAGTGCTAGAGACGCGAGGGGCCTTGAGCAGTTCTTC.

A few counts support this clonotype. The chain has TRBV6-1 and TRBJ2-7, with 9 bases identical to TRBD1. The junction had 10 bases not matched to a gene; V was cut back by 6 bases and J by 4 bases. Germline CDR1 and CDR2: MNHNS and SASEGT. The CDR3 loop spans 15 amino acids. The CDR3 region is CASSLGQGLRYEQYF. DNA of the CDR3: TGTGCCAGCAGCCTAGGACAGGGGCTAAGGTACGAGCAGTACTTC.

Concerning this clonotype itself: A much larger clone differs from this one at a single base, so this may be a read error. The J gene is TRBJ2-7, the V gene TRBV20-1; D call uncertain. CDR3 length: 11 residues. CDR1 and CDR2 from the germline V gene are DFQATT and SNEGSKA (reference sequence). In DNA form, the CDR3 reads TGCAGTGCTCCAAGAGCCGACGAGCAGTCCTTC. Translation: CSAPRADEQSF.

This clonotype was counted at least ten times. The chain has TRBV6-1 and TRBJ2-1; D not resolved. The germline V gene encodes CDR1 MNHNS and CDR2 SASEGT. V dropped 4 bases and J dropped 2 bases, with 6 bases sitting between them. The CDR3 covers 13 residues. The DNA for the CDR3 is TGTGCCAGCAGTGGGGAAACCTACAATGAGCAGTTCTTC. As protein: CASSGETYNEQFF.

This clonotype appeared many times. The rearrangement joins TRBV19 to TRBJ1-2, with D perhaps TRBD1 (6 bases). This CDR3 has 13 residues. CDR1 is LNHDA, CDR2 SQIVND, per germline (reference sequence). DNA for the CDR3: TGTGCTGCTAGTACTGGACAGTTCGATGGCTACACCTTC. This gives the protein CAASTGQFDGYTF.

Concerning this clonotype itself: Mismatch with germline at one junction end may stem from a read error. V is TRBV7-7 and J is TRBJ2-6; 8 bases are a match to TRBD1. From germline, CDR1 is SSHAT and CDR2 FNYEAQ (reference sequence). The CDR3 runs to 18 residues. The CDR3, as DNA: TGTGCCAGCAGCCCCGGACAGGGAAAGACCTCTGGGGCCCACGTCCTGACTTTC. Translation: CASSPGQGKTSGAHVLTF.

This chain uses TRBV5-6 with TRBJ1-1; D is unclear. The germline gives CDR1 SGHDT, CDR2 YYEEEE. Trimming shortened V by 0 bases and J by 10 bases, and 16 bases separated the two germline ends. CDR3 length: 14 residues. CDR3: CASSLVRAFVGAFF. The DNA of the CDR3 is TGTGCCAGCAGCTTGGTGAGGGCTTTTGTAGGAGCTTTCTTT.

The J gene is TRBJ2-2, the V gene TRBV12-3 or TRBV12-4; the match to TRBD1 covers 7 bases. CDR3 size: 13 residues. J was trimmed by 7 bases and V by 6 bases; bases with no gene match: 5. CDR3 region: CASRGRDSGELFF. The DNA for the CDR3 is TGTGCCAGCAGGGGCCGGGACAGCGGGGAGCTGTTTTTT.

This clonotype was seen ten or more times. The chain recombines TRBV5-1 with TRBJ1-2; D gene ambiguous. With 4 bases removed from V and 6 bases from J, the gap between germline ends came to 16 bases. This CDR3 is built from 14 residues. Germline V gene sequence: CDR1 SGHRS, CDR2 YFSETQ. CDR3 amino acids: CASSTGELYDGYTF. The CDR3 nucleotides read TGCGCCAGCAGCACCGGGGAACTCTACGATGGCTACACCTTC.

This clonotype was recorded many times. J is TRBJ1-2 and V is TRBV7-2; D not certain. Germline-derived CDR1 and CDR2 are SGHTA and FQGNSA. Trimming shortened V by 2 bases and J by 4 bases, and 14 bases separated the two germline ends. This CDR3 comprises 15 residues. For the CDR3, the DNA is TGTGCCAGCAGCTTATACAATCCAGGAGCCTATGGCTACACCTTC. Protein product: CASSLYNPGAYGYTF.

The rearrangement links TRBV28 to TRBJ2-1; D gene unclear. Trimming took 3 bases from V and 4 from J, leaving 7 bases between them. CDR1 is MDHEN, CDR2 SYDVKM, per germline. This CDR3 is 13 amino acids long. CDR3: CASSLKLYNEQFF. The CDR3 DNA sequence: TGTGCCAGCAGTTTGAAGCTTTACAATGAGCAGTTCTTC. Full variable domain (rest looked up from reference TRBV28 and TRBJ2-1): DVKVTQSSRYLVKRTGEKVFLECVQDMDHENMFWYRQDPGLGLRLIYFSYDVKMKEKGDIPEGYSVSREKKERFSLILESASTNQTSMYLCASSLKLYNEQFFGPGTRLTVL.

This clonotype appeared many times. This chain links TRBV3-1 with TRBJ1-6; D gene uncertain. Looked up from germline, CDR1 is LGHDT and CDR2 is YNNKEL (reference sequence). V was clipped by 2 bases and J by 9 bases, with 11 bases between them. This CDR3 comprises 14 residues. CDR3 amino acids: CASSQTPFSSPLHF. In DNA, the CDR3 is TGTGCCAGCAGCCAAACCCCCTTTAGTTCACCCCTCCACTTT.

CDR3 amino acids: CASSPLAGGYYEQETQYF. The CDR3 coding sequence is TGTGCCAGCAGCCCCCTAGCGGGAGGGTACTACGAGCAAGAGACCCAGTACTTC. The chain has TRBV7-9 and TRBJ2-5, with 12 positions matching TRBD2. Per the germline V gene, CDR1 is SEHNR and CDR2 is FQNEAQ (reference sequence). This CDR3 is built from 18 residues. Trimming took 5 bases from V and 2 from J; bases not matched to a gene: 12.

This clonotype was seen many times. This chain connects TRBV7-2 to TRBJ2-7; no definite D call. CDR1 SGHTA and CDR2 FQGNSA come from the germline V gene. V lost 1 base and J 4 bases, leaving 11 bases between the germline ends. The CDR3 extends over 14 amino acids. This CDR3 reads CASSLGGFNYEQYF. The CDR3 DNA is TGTGCCAGCAGCTTAGGGGGTTTCAATTACGAGCAGTACTTC.

Worth noting for this clonotype: A clone one base away is much larger, so this may be a read error. V usage is TRBV12-3 or TRBV12-4 and J usage is TRBJ2-1; 9 bases are shared with TRBD2. The ends lost 10 bases at V and 12 bases at J; junction bases unmatched: 13. This CDR3 contains 13 residues. The CDR3 coding sequence is TGTGCCACCGGGACTAGCAGGTGGGGTCGGCAGTTCTTC. It codes for CATGTSRWGRQFF.

With respect to this clonotype: No conserved phenylalanine or tryptophan ends this CDR3, so it is likely a read error. V is TRBV7-3 and J is TRBJ2-7; possibly TRBD1 for D (5 bases). Germline CDR1 is SGHTA and CDR2 is FQGTGA. The CDR3 is made up of 14 amino acids. Trimming removed 2 bases from V and 2 bases from J, with 10 bases in between. For the CDR3, the DNA is TGTGCCAGCAGCTTAGGACAAAGGACCTACGAGCAGTACCTC. It is translated as CASSLGQRTYEQYL.

About this clonotype itself: A much larger clone lies a single base off, so this may be a read error. In DNA form, the CDR3 reads TGTGCCAGCGGCGCCTTACTAGCGGGAAGCTACAATGAGCAGTTCTTC. Amino acids: CASGALLAGSYNEQFF. This chain uses TRBV9 with TRBJ2-1; TRBD2 aligns across 10 bases. The CDR3 consists of 16 residues. The ends lost 7 bases at V and 3 bases at J; junction bases unmatched: 10. Germline-derived CDR1 and CDR2 are SGDLS and YYNGEE.

V is TRBV15 and J is TRBJ2-7; D is tentatively TRBD1 or TRBD2 (5 bases each). Deletions cut 3 bases from V and 1 base from J, with 16 bases between. CDR1 and CDR2 from the germline V gene are LNHNV and YYDKDF (reference sequence). CDR3 length: 16 amino acids. The CDR3 DNA reads as TGTGCCACCAGCAGGGGCCGAGAGGGGCTGTCCTACGAGCAGTACTTC. This gives the protein CATSRGREGLSYEQYF.

The chain employs TRBV2 and TRBJ1-3; no reliable D call. Germline values: CDR1 SNHLY, CDR2 FYNNEI. The V end was cut by 6 bases, the J end by 4 bases, with 7 bases between. The CDR3 has 12 amino acids. The CDR3, as DNA: TGTGCCAGCAGGACTAGCGGAAACACCATATATTTT. The encoded protein is CASRTSGNTIYF.